These 25 T cell receptor beta chains were all obtained from the same sample, sequenced in a study of identical twins. TCRdb ran MiXCR on the 5' RACE reads and lists one entry per CDR3 protein. In the table there are 410,000 or so distinct CDR3 sequences, roughly 20% of which are singletons. Source material: naive T cells sorted from blood. The receptors were sampled from a man aged 45-65 years in good health.

The V gene is TRBV5-1, the J gene TRBJ2-2; D is perhaps TRBD1 or TRBD2 (5 bases each). This CDR3 has 18 residues. CDR1 is SGHRS, CDR2 YFSETQ, per germline. Trimming left V 2 bases short and J 5 bases short, with 22 bases between. CDR3 nucleotide sequence: TGCGCCAGCAGCTTCGGGGCCCGCTTAATGGGCGAAACCGGGGAGCTGTTTTTT. Protein product: CASSFGARLMGETGELFF.

This clonotype was seen at least ten times. The chain is built from TRBV3-1 and TRBJ1-1, with TRBD1 as a possible D gene (5 bases). Germline V gene sequence: CDR1 LGHDT, CDR2 YNNKEL (reference sequence). This CDR3 comprises 16 residues. Trimming took off 3 bases at V and 0 bases at J, with 14 bases between the two ends. CDR3 nucleotides: TGTGCCAGCAGCCATTACCGTGGGGGGATGAACACTGAAGCTTTCTTT. It codes for CASSHYRGGMNTEAFF.

This clonotype was observed a few times. This chain connects TRBV29-1 to TRBJ2-3, with 8 nucleotides matching TRBD1. V lost 7 bases to trimming and J lost 1 base; unmatched junction nucleotides: 4. The germline gives CDR1 SQVTM, CDR2 ANQGSEA. The CDR3 extends over 13 amino acids. Here the CDR3 reads CSALGQGTDTQYF. The CDR3 DNA is TGCAGCGCACTGGGACAGGGCACAGATACGCAGTATTTT.

This clonotype was recorded many times. J is TRBJ2-1 and V is TRBV5-1, with a weak D call TRBD2 (6 bases). Trimming stripped 3 bases from V and 7 bases from J, with 14 bases between. Looked up from germline, CDR1 is SGHRS and CDR2 is YFSETQ. CDR3 length: 14 amino acids. In nucleotides, the CDR3 is TGCGCCAGCAGCTCCCTCCTCAGCGGGAATGAGCAGTTCTTC. Protein sequence: CASSSLLSGNEQFF. Variable domain in full (rest from reference TRBV5-1 and TRBJ2-1): KAGVTQTPRYLIKTRGQQVTLSCSPISGHRSVSWYQQTPGQGLQFLFEYFSETQRNKGNFPGRFSGRQFSNSRSEMNVSTLELGDSALYLCASSSLLSGNEQFFGPGTRLTVL.

The chain combines TRBV3-1 with TRBJ2-7, with TRBD2 matching 11 bases. CDR1 LGHDT and CDR2 YNNKEL come from the germline V gene (reference sequence). Trimming removed 4 bases from V and 6 bases from J; junction bases left unmatched: 11. This CDR3 contains 16 residues. The CDR3 loop reads CASSPDRLGLAGEQYF. The CDR3 DNA sequence: TGTGCCAGCAGCCCTGACCGACTTGGACTAGCGGGCGAGCAGTACTTC.

This clonotype was seen more than once but under ten times. V gene TRBV6-2 or TRBV6-3 combines with J gene TRBJ1-1, with D unresolved. Germline V gene lookup returns CDR1 MNHEY and CDR2 SVGEGT. V lost 0 bases and J lost 0, with 17 bases in between. This CDR3 contains 18 residues. This CDR3 reads CASSYSIYSQLLNTEAFF. The DNA of the CDR3 is TGTGCCAGCAGTTACTCGATTTACAGCCAACTCCTGAACACTGAAGCTTTCTTT.

This clonotype showed up many times. The V gene is TRBV5-6, the J gene TRBJ1-6; D is ambiguous. V was trimmed by 4 bases and J by 9 bases, leaving 14 bases between them. CDR3 length: 14 amino acids. Germline-derived CDR1 and CDR2 are SGHDT and YYEEEE. The CDR3 reads CASSLMGNTSPLHF. DNA for the CDR3: TGTGCCAGCAGCCTGATGGGGAATACTTCACCCCTCCACTTT.

This chain connects TRBV11-2 to TRBJ2-1; 10 nucleotides align to TRBD2. The CDR3 is 17 amino acids. From germline, CDR1 is SGHAT and CDR2 FQNNGV. Trimming took 5 bases from V and 3 from J; bases not matched to a gene: 10. For the CDR3, the DNA is TGTGCCAGCAGCCCAGGGCGCGGGACTAGCGTCTACAATGAGCAGTTCTTC. This codes for CASSPGRGTSVYNEQFF.

This rearrangement joins TRBV7-9 to TRBJ2-7, with D possibly being TRBD1 (6 bases). Germline CDR1 and CDR2: SEHNR and FQNEAQ (reference sequence). Trimming removed 4 bases at V and 0 bases at J, with 13 bases between. This CDR3 comprises 15 residues. The CDR3 sequence is CASSSRQATSYEQYF. In DNA, the CDR3 is TGTGCCAGCAGCTCCAGACAGGCCACCTCCTACGAGCAGTACTTC.

This chain uses TRBV20-1 with TRBJ2-5, with no clear D. The CDR3 is 14 residues long. Germline V CDR1 and CDR2: DFQATT, SNEGSKA (reference sequence). The CDR3 coding sequence is TGCAGCTCAACAGCGACCTATTACCAAGAGACCCAGTACTTC. Its translation: CSSTATYYQETQYF.

The genes are TRBV12-3 or TRBV12-4 and TRBJ2-6; no definite D call. The CDR3 totals 15 residues. Trimming cost V 6 bases and J 1 base, with 10 bases left between them. CDR3 sequence (DNA): TGTGCCAGCAGGGGTAGGATTTCTGGGGCCAACGTCCTGACTTTC. It encodes CASRGRISGANVLTF.

The chain joins TRBV20-1 to TRBJ1-5, with 7 bases identical to TRBD1. This CDR3 contains 14 residues. CDR1 DFQATT and CDR2 SNEGSKA come from the germline V gene (reference sequence). With V trimmed by 5 bases and J by 3 bases, 7 bases remained unmatched. The CDR3 nucleotides read TGCAGTGCTTCCCCAGGGGGATACAATCAGCCCCAGCATTTT. It translates to CSASPGGYNQPQHF.

The chain employs TRBV12-3 or TRBV12-4 and TRBJ2-1; TRBD2 matches 8 bases. V shed 2 bases and J 0 bases; nucleotides not matched to a gene: 3. CDR3 length equals 16 residues. CDR3 amino acids: CASSLIAGTSYNEQFF. In DNA, the CDR3 is TGTGCCAGCAGTTTAATAGCGGGAACCTCCTACAATGAGCAGTTCTTC.

This clonotype was seen more than once but under ten times. This chain joins TRBV11-2 and TRBJ2-7, with TRBD1 matching over 7 bases. Germline assignment: CDR1 SGHAT and CDR2 FQNNGV. The V segment lost 1 base and the J segment 4 bases; nucleotides outside the gene matches: 7. This CDR3 has 15 residues. In nucleotides, the CDR3 is TGTGCCAGCAGCTTAGGGCTGGGACAGATATACGAGCAGTACTTC. Translation: CASSLGLGQIYEQYF.

This clonotype was picked up a small number of times. The chain combines TRBV12-3 or TRBV12-4 with TRBJ2-2; 12 bases match TRBD2. V dropped 6 bases and J dropped 7; count of bases not matched to a gene: 12. This CDR3 spans 17 amino acids. The CDR3 coding sequence is TGTGCCAGCAGCCCACATGCTAGCGGGGGGGCCGTCGGGGAGCTGTTTTTT. Translation: CASSPHASGGAVGELFF.

This clonotype appeared a few times. This chain connects TRBV11-2 to TRBJ2-5, with 15 nucleotides matching TRBD2. The germline CDR1 and CDR2 sequences are SGHAT and FQNNGV. J was trimmed by 5 bases and V by 3 bases; bases with no gene match: 7. The CDR3 covers 17 residues. CDR3 sequence (DNA): TGTGCCAGCAGCTTGGGACTAGCGGGGGGACCATGGGAGACCCAGTACTTC. Protein sequence: CASSLGLAGGPWETQYF.

The V gene is TRBV6-1, the J gene TRBJ2-7; TRBD1 agrees at 9 bases. V was clipped by 5 bases and J by 6 bases; unmatched bases: 5. The CDR3 sequence is 13 residues long. Germline V gives CDR1 MNHNS, CDR2 SASEGT. The CDR3 sequence: CASSPGTGIEQYF. In DNA form, the CDR3 reads TGTGCCAGCAGTCCCGGGACAGGGATCGAGCAGTACTTC.

This clonotype occurred many times. CDR3 region: CSASRGAITDTQYF. CDR3 DNA: TGCAGTGCTTCTAGGGGGGCGATCACAGATACGCAGTATTTT. This chain connects TRBV20-1 to TRBJ2-3; D possibly matches TRBD1 or TRBD2 (6 bases each). Germline-derived CDR1 and CDR2 are DFQATT and SNEGSKA (reference sequence). V was cut by 5 bases and J by 2 bases, with 14 bases left in between. This CDR3 is 14 amino acids long.

At least ten counts were recorded for this clonotype. This chain connects TRBV7-8 to TRBJ2-5; 10 positions match TRBD1. Germline V gene sequence: CDR1 SGHVS, CDR2 FQNEAQ. The CDR3 is 16 amino acids. Losses at the gene ends were 2 bases for V and 6 bases for J; bases not matched to a gene: 9. The CDR3 bases are TGTGCCAGCAGCTTATATAGGGACAGGGGAGGAAAGACCCAGTACTTC. Protein: CASSLYRDRGGKTQYF.

This clonotype has a handful of counts. This rearrangement joins TRBV7-9 to TRBJ1-5, with D maybe TRBD1 (6 bases). CDR3 length: 16 amino acids. The germline V gene encodes CDR1 SEHNR and CDR2 FQNEAQ (reference sequence). V gave up 0 bases and J gave up 6 bases, with 15 bases separating them. In DNA, the CDR3 is TGTGCCAGCAGCTTAGCGGGAGGGGGTTCGGGTCAGCCCCAGCATTTT. Amino acid sequence: CASSLAGGGSGQPQHF.

The chain is built from TRBV29-1 and TRBJ2-7; 12 bases are shared with TRBD2. With V trimmed by 7 bases and J by 5 bases, 6 bases remained unmatched. Germline V gives CDR1 SQVTM, CDR2 ANQGSEA. The length of the CDR3 is 13 residues. CDR3 protein: CSGRLAGAHEQYF. For the CDR3, the DNA is TGCAGCGGACGACTAGCGGGAGCCCACGAGCAGTACTTC.

This clonotype has just a few counts. The chain recombines TRBV6-2 or TRBV6-3 with TRBJ2-7; 9 bases map to TRBD1. This CDR3 is 13 amino acids long. J lost 7 bases, V lost 5 bases, and 6 bases had no gene match. Germline V lookup: CDR1 MNHEY, CDR2 SVGEGT. CDR3 coding DNA: TGTGCCAGCAGTACGGGACAGGGTTGGGAGCAGTACTTC. Protein: CASSTGQGWEQYF.

The V and J genes are TRBV9 and TRBJ2-6, with a tentative D call TRBD2 (5 bases). In germline, CDR1 is SGDLS, CDR2 YYNGEE. The CDR3 sequence is 14 residues long. V lost 3 bases to trimming and J lost 1 base, with 5 bases between them. Written as DNA, the CDR3 is TGTGCCAGCAGCGCGGGGTCTGGGGCCAACGTCCTGACTTTC. This gives the protein CASSAGSGANVLTF.

V usage is TRBV11-2 and J usage is TRBJ2-4; TRBD1 agrees at 7 bases. With V trimmed by 4 bases and J by 8 bases, 14 bases remained unmatched. CDR1 is SGHAT and CDR2 is FQNNGV in the germline V gene. The CDR3 covers 16 residues. Here the CDR3 DNA reads TGTGCCAGCAGCTCTGGGTTCCGGGACAGTAATCACATTCAGTACTTC. This codes for CASSSGFRDSNHIQYF.

V is TRBV6-5 and J is TRBJ1-1, with D hard to call. Trimming took 4 bases from V and 1 from J, leaving 16 bases between them. In germline, CDR1 is MNHEY, CDR2 SVGAGI. This CDR3 comprises 16 residues. The DNA for the CDR3 is TGTGCCAGCAGTTCCCTCTACGGGGAGGAGAACACTGAAGCTTTCTTT. Protein product: CASSSLYGEENTEAFF.